These T cell receptor beta chains were read from a single sample in a study of identical twins. MiXCR, run by TCRdb on the 5' RACE reads, gives a single entry per CDR3 protein. In the table there are a few hundred thousand distinct CDR3 sequences, 10% to 15% of which are singletons. A further study also used this sample, focusing on yellow fever vaccine responses in identical twins.

The sequencing input was CD8+ T cells sorted from blood. These receptors were collected from a woman under 30 in good health. CDR3s include the opening cysteine and the closing phenylalanine or tryptophan. The order of the fields is clone size, V gene, J gene, D gene, CDR3 DNA, CDR3 protein. The D gene is left open where the match is weak. Only part of the rows carry a size: once, few, many, or a class if the clone is expanded.

.	TRBV3-1	TRBJ2-3	.	TGTGCCAGCAGCCAAGGGACCATAGACACAGATACGCAGTATTTT	CASSQGTIDTDTQYF
.	TRBV4-2	TRBJ2-1	.	TGTGCCAGCAGCCAAGGGCGAAAGCCTTTTTTTGCGGGAAACAATGAGCAGTTCTTC	CASSQGRKPFFAGNNEQFF
few	TRBV10-3	TRBJ1-4	.	TGTGCCAGCACCACAGCTGCCCATAATGAAAAACTGTTTTTT	CASTTAAHNEKLFF
.	TRBV28	TRBJ2-1	TRBD2	TGTGCCAGCACCGGCGGGACTAGCGGATACAATGAGCAGTTCTTC	CASTGGTSGYNEQFF
few	TRBV15	TRBJ1-5	.	TGTGCCACCAGCAGAGATACAGGATTCAATCAGCCCCAGCATTTT	CATSRDTGFNQPQHF
.	TRBV20-1	TRBJ2-5	TRBD2	TGCAGTGCTAGGGGAATGGGACTAAGCGGGGGGCAGCAAGAGACCCAGTACTTC	CSARGMGLSGGQQETQYF
few	TRBV7-8	TRBJ2-7	TRBD1	TGTGCCAGCAGTCCCGGGACAGGGGCCACCTACGAGCAGTACTTC	CASSPGTGATYEQYF
.	TRBV5-1	TRBJ2-5	TRBD2	TGCGCCAGCAGCGACGCGGGGGTTAAAGAGACCCAGTACTTC	CASSDAGVKETQYF
.	TRBV4-1	TRBJ1-1	.	TGCGCCAGCAGCCAAGAGGTCAGGGCGAACACTGAAGCTTTCTTT	CASSQEVRANTEAFF
.	TRBV7-9	TRBJ2-7	.	TGTGCCAGCAGCCCGTCAACCTACGAGCAGTACTTC	CASSPSTYEQYF
few	TRBV20-1	TRBJ2-5	TRBD2	TGCAGTGCTAGAGATTCGAGACTAGCGTCCTTGGAGACCCAGTACTTC	CSARDSRLASLETQYF
few	TRBV5-6	TRBJ2-4	.	TGTGCCAGCAGTCGTCCCAGAGGATTAGCCAAAAACATTCAGTACTTC	CASSRPRGLAKNIQYF
few	TRBV24-1	TRBJ2-3	.	TGTGCCACCAGTGAGGGGGCAGATACGCAGTATTTT	CATSEGADTQYF
few	TRBV5-6	TRBJ2-7	TRBD1	TGTGCCAGCAGCTTTCGGGACAGGTTCTACGAGCAGTACTTC	CASSFRDRFYEQYF
.	TRBV6-5	TRBJ2-1	.	TGTGCCAGCAGTTACGGGGTGGATAGCTCCTACAATGAGCAGTTCTTC	CASSYGVDSSYNEQFF
few	TRBV2	TRBJ2-3	TRBD2	TGTGCCAGCAGTGACCTAGCGGGAGAGACCACAGATACGCAGTATTTT	CASSDLAGETTDTQYF
.	TRBV15	TRBJ2-5	TRBD2	TGTGCCACCAGCAACGGACTAGCGGGAGTCGGAGAGACCCAGTACTTC	CATSNGLAGVGETQYF
few	TRBV6-6	TRBJ2-2	.	TGTGCCAGCAGCCCCACCGACACCGGGGAGCTGTTTTTT	CASSPTDTGELFF
few	TRBV2	TRBJ2-7	TRBD1	TGTGCCAGCAGTGGCCCCCCGGGACAGGGGGCTCAGGAGCAGTACTTC	CASSGPPGQGAQEQYF
.	TRBV11-2	TRBJ2-3	TRBD1	TGTGCCAGCAGCTTACAAGGGACAGGGGGCAGGGATACGCAGTATTTT	CASSLQGTGGRDTQYF
few	TRBV4-1	TRBJ1-1	.	TGCGCCAGCAGCCAAGAGCGGGCAGACCTTGAAGCTTTCTTT	CASSQERADLEAFF
few	TRBV28	TRBJ1-1	TRBD1	TGTGCCAGCAGCCGTGGGACAGCTGAAGCTTTCTTT	CASSRGTAEAFF
.	TRBV6-5	TRBJ2-7	.	TGTGCCAGCAGTTACCCGCGACTGGACCCCTCCTACGAGCAGTACTTC	CASSYPRLDPSYEQYF
few	TRBV20-1	TRBJ2-7	.	TGCAGTGCTAGTGCCTACGGGACCCGAACCTACGAGCAGTACTTC	CSASAYGTRTYEQYF
.	TRBV6-2/TRBV6-3	TRBJ2-2	TRBD1	TGTGCCAGCAGTTACCTCCGGCCACGACAGGGGGCCACCGGGGAGCTGTTTTTT	CASSYLRPRQGATGELFF
.	TRBV12-3/TRBV12-4	TRBJ2-5	TRBD2	TGTGCCAGCAGTTTGGTTGGGGGGGGGGAGACCCAGTACTTC	CASSLVGGGETQYF
.	TRBV2	TRBJ2-7	.	TGTGCCAGCAGAGAATCTACAGTTTACGAGCAGTACTTC	CASRESTVYEQYF
few	TRBV3-1	TRBJ2-1	TRBD2	TGTGCCAGCAGCCAAGCGACTAGCGGGAGGGGGAATGAGCAGTTCTTC	CASSQATSGRGNEQFF
few	TRBV12-3/TRBV12-4	TRBJ2-1	TRBD2	TGTGCCAGCAATATCGGGGGGGCGAACAATGAGCAGTTCTTC	CASNIGGANNEQFF
.	TRBV28	TRBJ2-7	.	TGTGCCAGCAGTTCACCCCGGGACACCCAGTCCTACGAGCAGTACTTC	CASSSPRDTQSYEQYF
.	TRBV28	TRBJ2-5	.	TGTGCCAGCAGTTTAGGTTGGGGGGCAGAGACCCAGTACTTC	CASSLGWGAETQYF
few	TRBV25-1	TRBJ2-7	.	TGTGCCAGCAGTGAATTTGAATCTCTCATCGAGCAGTACTTC	CASSEFESLIEQYF
.	TRBV6-4	TRBJ2-1	TRBD1	TGTGCCAGCGCACGACAGGGACCCTACAATGAGCAGTTCTTC	CASARQGPYNEQFF
.	TRBV24-1	TRBJ2-5	.	TGTGCCACCAGTGATCCCGTCGACGTGGAAGAGACCCAGTACTTC	CATSDPVDVEETQYF
.	TRBV4-1	TRBJ2-1	TRBD2	TGCGCCAGCAGCCAGGGACTAGCGTCTTACAATGAGCAGTTCTTC	CASSQGLASYNEQFF
few	TRBV15	TRBJ2-1	TRBD2	TGTGCCACCCGGGGGGTCCTGAACAATGAGCAGTTCTTC	CATRGVLNNEQFF
few	TRBV13	TRBJ2-5	.	TGTGCCAGCAGCTACCAGCAAGAGACCCAGTACTTC	CASSYQQETQYF
many	TRBV7-8	TRBJ1-2	.	TGTGCCAGCATGGCGGGGAACGGAGAGGGCTACACCTTC	CASMAGNGEGYTF
many	TRBV5-1	TRBJ2-7	.	TGCGCCAGCAGCCAAATCGGGGGGCCGAGCTCCTACGAGCAGTACTTC	CASSQIGGPSSYEQYF
few	TRBV5-6	TRBJ1-6	.	TGTGCCAGCAGCTTGGAAGGGGCTTCACCCCTCCACTTT	CASSLEGASPLHF
.	TRBV5-1	TRBJ2-1	.	TGCGCCAGCAGCTTCACAGGGTCTGAGCAGTTCTTC	CASSFTGSEQFF
.	TRBV5-1	TRBJ1-2	.	TGCGCCAGCAGATATCAGGGTGAGGACTATGGCTACACCTTC	CASRYQGEDYGYTF
.	TRBV7-9	TRBJ2-6	TRBD1	TGTGCCAGCAGCTTAACAGGGGGGAACTCTGGGGCCAACGTCCTGACTTTC	CASSLTGGNSGANVLTF
.	TRBV27	TRBJ2-7	TRBD2	TGTGCCAGCAGTGGCGGGAGGTCCCACGAGCAGTACTTC	CASSGGRSHEQYF
.	TRBV20-1	TRBJ2-1	.	TGCAGTGCTAGAGATCTCTCCGGCAATGAGCAGTTCTTC	CSARDLSGNEQFF
.	TRBV4-2	TRBJ1-1	TRBD1	TGTGCCAGCAGCCAAAGACAGGGTCCTGAAGCTTTCTTT	CASSQRQGPEAFF
.	TRBV12-3/TRBV12-4	TRBJ2-5	.	TGTGCCAGCAGTCCTACACTAGTAGGCCAAGAGACCCAGTACTTC	CASSPTLVGQETQYF
few	TRBV19	TRBJ2-7	TRBD2	TGTGCCAGTAAGGGCAGCGGGAGTGGTCCCGCCTACGAGCAGTACTTC	CASKGSGSGPAYEQYF